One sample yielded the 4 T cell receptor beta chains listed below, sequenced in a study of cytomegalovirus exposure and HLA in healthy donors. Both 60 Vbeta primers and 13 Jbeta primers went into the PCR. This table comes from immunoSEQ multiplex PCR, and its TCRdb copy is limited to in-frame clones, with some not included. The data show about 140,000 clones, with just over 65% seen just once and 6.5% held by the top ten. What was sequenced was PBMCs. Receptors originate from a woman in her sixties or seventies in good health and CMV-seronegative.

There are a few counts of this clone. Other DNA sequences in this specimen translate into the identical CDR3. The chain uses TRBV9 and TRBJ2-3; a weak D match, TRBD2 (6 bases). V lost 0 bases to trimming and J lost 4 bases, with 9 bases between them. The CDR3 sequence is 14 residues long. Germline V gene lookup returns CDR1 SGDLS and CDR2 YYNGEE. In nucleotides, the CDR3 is TGTGCCAGCAGCGTAGGGGCGGGATCAGATACGCAGTATTTT. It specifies CASSVGAGSDTQYF.

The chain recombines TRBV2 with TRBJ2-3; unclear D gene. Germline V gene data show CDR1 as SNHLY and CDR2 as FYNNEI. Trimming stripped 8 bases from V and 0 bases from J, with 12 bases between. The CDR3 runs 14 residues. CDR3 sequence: CASGFGGSTDTQYF. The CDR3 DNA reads TGTGCCAGCGGGTTCGGCGGTAGCACAGATACGCAGTATTTT.

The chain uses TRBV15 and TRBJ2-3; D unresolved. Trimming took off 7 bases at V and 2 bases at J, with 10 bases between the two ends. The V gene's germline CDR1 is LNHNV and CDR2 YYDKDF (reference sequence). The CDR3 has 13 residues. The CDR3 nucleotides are TGTGCCACCAACAATCCGAACACAGATACGCAGTATTTT. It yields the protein CATNNPNTDTQYF.

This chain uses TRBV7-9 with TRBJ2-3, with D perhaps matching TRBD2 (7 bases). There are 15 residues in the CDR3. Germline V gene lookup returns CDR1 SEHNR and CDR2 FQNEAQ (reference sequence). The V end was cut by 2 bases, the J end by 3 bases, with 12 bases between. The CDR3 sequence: CASSLMRGGTDTQYF. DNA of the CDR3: TGTGCCAGCAGCTTAATGAGGGGGGGAACAGATACGCAGTATTTT. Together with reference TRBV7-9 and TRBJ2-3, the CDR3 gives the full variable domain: DTGVSQNPRHKITKRGQNVTFRCDPISEHNRLYWYRQTLGQGPEFLTYFQNEAQLEKSRLLSDRFSAERPKGSFSTLEIQRTEQGDSAMYLCASSLMRGGTDTQYFGPGTRLTVL.